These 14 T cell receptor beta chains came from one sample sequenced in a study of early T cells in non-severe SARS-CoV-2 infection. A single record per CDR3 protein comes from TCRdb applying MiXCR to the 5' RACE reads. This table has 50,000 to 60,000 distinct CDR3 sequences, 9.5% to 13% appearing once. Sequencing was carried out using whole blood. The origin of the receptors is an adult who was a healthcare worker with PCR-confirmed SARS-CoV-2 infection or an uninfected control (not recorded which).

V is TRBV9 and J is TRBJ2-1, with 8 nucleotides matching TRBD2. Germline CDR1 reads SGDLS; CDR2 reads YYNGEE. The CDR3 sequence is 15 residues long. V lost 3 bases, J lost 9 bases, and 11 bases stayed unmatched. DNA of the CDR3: TGTGCCAGCAGCGCAGAGGGACTAGTAGGCGCTGAGCAGTTCTTC. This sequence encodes CASSAEGLVGAEQFF.

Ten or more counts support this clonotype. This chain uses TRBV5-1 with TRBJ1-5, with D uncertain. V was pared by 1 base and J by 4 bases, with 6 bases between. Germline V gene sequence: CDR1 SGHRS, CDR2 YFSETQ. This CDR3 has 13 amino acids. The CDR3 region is CASSLNGNQPQHF. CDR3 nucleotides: TGCGCCAGCAGCTTGAACGGAAATCAGCCCCAGCATTTT.

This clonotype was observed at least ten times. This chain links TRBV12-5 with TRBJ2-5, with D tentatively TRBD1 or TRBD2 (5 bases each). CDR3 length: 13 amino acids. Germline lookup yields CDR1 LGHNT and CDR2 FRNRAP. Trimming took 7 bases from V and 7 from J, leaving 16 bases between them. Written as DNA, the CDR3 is TGTGCTAGTGCCACCGGGACCTCCCGGACCCAGTACTTC. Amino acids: CASATGTSRTQYF.

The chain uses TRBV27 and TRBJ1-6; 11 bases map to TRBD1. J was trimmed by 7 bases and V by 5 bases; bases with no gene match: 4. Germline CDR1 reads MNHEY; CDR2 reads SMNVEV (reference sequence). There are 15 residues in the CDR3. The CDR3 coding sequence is TGTGCCAGCAGTCTAGGGACAGGGGGGAATTCACCCCTCCACTTT. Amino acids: CASSLGTGGNSPLHF.

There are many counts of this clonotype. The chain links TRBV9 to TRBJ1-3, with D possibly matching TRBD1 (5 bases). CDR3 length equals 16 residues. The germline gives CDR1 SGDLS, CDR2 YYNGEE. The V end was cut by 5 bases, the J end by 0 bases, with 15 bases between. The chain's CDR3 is CASRDIGTGSGNTIYF. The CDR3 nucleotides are TGTGCCAGCAGGGACATCGGGACCGGCTCTGGAAACACCATATATTTT.

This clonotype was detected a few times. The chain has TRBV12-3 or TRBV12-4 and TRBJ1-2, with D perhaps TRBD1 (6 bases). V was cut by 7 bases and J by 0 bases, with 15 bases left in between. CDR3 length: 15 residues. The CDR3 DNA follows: TGTGCCAGCACAGGACAGAGGGGGGCTAACTATGGCTACACCTTC. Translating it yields CASTGQRGANYGYTF.

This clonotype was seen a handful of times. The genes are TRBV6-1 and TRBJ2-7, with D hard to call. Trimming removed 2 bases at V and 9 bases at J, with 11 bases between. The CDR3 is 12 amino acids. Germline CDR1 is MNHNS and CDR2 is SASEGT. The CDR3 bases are TGTGCCAGCAGTGAATTTCGGGTCAGGCAGTACTTC. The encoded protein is CASSEFRVRQYF.

This chain's CDR3 is CSARGSEQYF. CDR3 in DNA: TGCAGCGCGCGTGGCTCCGAGCAGTACTTC. This chain links TRBV29-1 with TRBJ2-7, with unresolved D. Trimming removed 7 bases from V and 6 bases from J, with 10 bases in between. Germline assignment: CDR1 SQVTM and CDR2 ANQGSEA. The CDR3 has 10 amino acids.

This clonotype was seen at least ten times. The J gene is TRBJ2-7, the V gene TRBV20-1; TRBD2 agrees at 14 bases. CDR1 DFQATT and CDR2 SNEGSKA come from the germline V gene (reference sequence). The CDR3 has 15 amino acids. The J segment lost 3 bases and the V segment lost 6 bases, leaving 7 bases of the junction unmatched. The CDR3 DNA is TGCAGTGCCAGGACTAGCGGGAGGTGGAACTACGAGCAGTACTTC. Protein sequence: CSARTSGRWNYEQYF.

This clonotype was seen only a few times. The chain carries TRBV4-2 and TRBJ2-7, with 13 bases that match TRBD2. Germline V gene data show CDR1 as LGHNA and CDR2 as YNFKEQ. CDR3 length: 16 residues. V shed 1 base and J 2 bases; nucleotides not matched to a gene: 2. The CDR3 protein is CASSQGGTSGAYEQYF. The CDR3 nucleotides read TGTGCCAGCAGCCAAGGAGGGACTAGCGGGGCCTACGAGCAGTACTTC.

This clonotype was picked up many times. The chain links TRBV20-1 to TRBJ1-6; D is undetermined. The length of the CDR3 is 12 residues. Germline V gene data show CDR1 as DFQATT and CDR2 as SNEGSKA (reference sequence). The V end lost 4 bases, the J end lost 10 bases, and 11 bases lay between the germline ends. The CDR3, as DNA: TGCAGTGCTACCCCCGGTGGGTCACCCCTCCACTTT. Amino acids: CSATPGGSPLHF.

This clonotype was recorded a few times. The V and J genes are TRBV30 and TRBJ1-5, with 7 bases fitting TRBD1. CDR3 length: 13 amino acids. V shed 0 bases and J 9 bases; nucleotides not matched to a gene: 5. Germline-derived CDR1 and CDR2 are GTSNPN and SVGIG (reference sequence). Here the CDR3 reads CAWSVTGEGPQHF. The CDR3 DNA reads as TGTGCCTGGAGTGTAACAGGGGAAGGGCCCCAGCATTTT.

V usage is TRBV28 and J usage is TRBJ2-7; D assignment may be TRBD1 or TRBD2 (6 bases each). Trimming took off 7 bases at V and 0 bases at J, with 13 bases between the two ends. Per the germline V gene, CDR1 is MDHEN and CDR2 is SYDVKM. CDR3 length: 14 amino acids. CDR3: CASTRGQSSYEQYF. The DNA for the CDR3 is TGTGCCAGCACCCGGGGGCAGAGCTCCTACGAGCAGTACTTC.

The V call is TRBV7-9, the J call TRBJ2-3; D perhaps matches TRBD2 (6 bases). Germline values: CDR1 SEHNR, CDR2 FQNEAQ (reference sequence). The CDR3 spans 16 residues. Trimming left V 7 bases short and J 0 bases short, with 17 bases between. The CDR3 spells CASTESLASSTDTQYF. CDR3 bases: TGTGCCAGCACCGAGAGCCTAGCGTCAAGCACAGATACGCAGTATTTT.